The source of this T cell receptor (beta chain) is a study of blood T cell repertoires in COVID-19. Study information: Whether acute or convalescent, the COVID-19 samples came from the United States, Italy and Spain.

Germline lookup yields CDR1 LNHDA and CDR2 SQIVND (reference sequence). The CDR3 length is 15 residues. V shed 10 bases, J shed 3 bases, and the junction held 12 bases outside the gene matches. TCRdb keeps only in-frame clones here, not all; method: immunoSEQ multiplex PCR. The data contain about 400,000 clones, 85% to 90% of them singletons. The chain couples TRBV19 to TRBJ1-2, with 9 bases identical to TRBD1. The clonotype comes from a human donor in a cohort sampled during active COVID-19. The specimen sequenced was peripheral blood. CDR3 sequence: CATAHTGGADYGYTF. The CDR3 bases are TGTGCCACCGCTCACACAGGGGGCGCTGACTATGGCTACACCTTC.